One and the same sample provided the 24 T cell receptor beta chains below, sequenced in a study of blood T cell repertoires in COVID-19. Sequenced by immunoSEQ multiplex PCR; TCRdb stores in-frame clones only, minus some. The repertoire consists of some 350,000 clones, with 85% to 90% occurring once and the leading ten covering about 1%. The sample consisted of PBMCs or T cells enriched from blood (not recorded which). These receptor sequences come from a young man who had recovered from COVID-19.

The chain links TRBV4-3 to TRBJ2-1; TRBD2 is a possible D gene (6 bases). CDR1 and CDR2 (germline): LGHNA, YSLEER. The ends were cut back, 0 bases at V and 10 bases at J, with 22 bases in the middle. The CDR3 spans 17 residues. The CDR3 DNA reads TGCGCCAGCAGCCAAGACGGGGGTACGGGATACGGGTCCGAGCAGTTCTTC. Protein: CASSQDGGTGYGSEQFF.

CDR3 protein: CATSDWTGGQFF. DNA for the CDR3: TGTGCCACCAGTGATTGGACAGGGGGCCAGTTCTTC. The rearrangement links TRBV24-1 to TRBJ2-1; TRBD1 matches at 11 bases. The CDR3 runs 12 residues. Germline V gives CDR1 KGHDR, CDR2 SFDVKD. J was trimmed by 13 bases and V by 2 bases; bases with no gene match: 0.

Here the CDR3 DNA reads TGTGCCAGCAGTTTTGGACTAGCGACTAACCAAGAGACCCAGTACTTC. Translating it yields CASSFGLATNQETQYF. The genes are TRBV5-4 and TRBJ2-5; 9 bases are shared with TRBD2. V shed 5 bases, J shed 0 bases, and the junction held 8 bases outside the gene matches. CDR3 length equals 16 residues. From germline, CDR1 is SGHNT and CDR2 YYREEE (reference sequence).

The chain recombines TRBV24-1 with TRBJ1-5; TRBD1 might be the D (6 bases). Germline V gene lookup returns CDR1 KGHDR and CDR2 SFDVKD. V dropped 6 bases and J dropped 4 bases, with 9 bases sitting between them. This CDR3 is built from 13 residues. CDR3 sequence (DNA): TGTGCCACCAGTACAGGGCAAAATCAGCCCCAGCATTTT. It yields the protein CATSTGQNQPQHF.

About this clone: Other DNA sequences in the sample encode the same CDR3. V gene TRBV12-3 or TRBV12-4 combines with J gene TRBJ2-1; D gene unclear. The CDR3 contains 11 residues. The V and J ends lost 2 bases and 9 bases respectively, with 5 bases between them. The CDR3 region has the DNA TGTGCCAGCAGTTTACCCGGTGAGCAGTTCTTC. Its protein is CASSLPGEQFF.

The V call is TRBV4-2, the J call TRBJ1-3, with TRBD1 matching 7 bases. With V trimmed by 0 bases and J by 3 bases, 2 bases remained unmatched. CDR1 is LGHNA and CDR2 is YNFKEQ in the germline V gene. This CDR3 is built from 15 residues. CDR3 nucleotide sequence: TGTGCCAGCAGCCAAGAACAGGGGAATGGAAACACCATATATTTT. Translating it yields CASSQEQGNGNTIYF.

The chain uses TRBV11-2 and TRBJ2-3; weak D call: TRBD2 (6 bases). This CDR3 has 17 amino acids. The ends were cut back, 5 bases at V and 7 bases at J, with 25 bases in the middle. CDR1 is SGHAT, CDR2 FQNNGV, per germline. Here the CDR3 reads CASSRIRVGGDSNTQYF. CDR3 DNA: TGTGCCAGCAGCCGGATAAGGGTTGGCGGGGATTCTAATACGCAGTATTTT. Full variable domain (outside the CDR3, taken from reference TRBV11-2 and TRBJ2-3): EAGVAQSPRYKIIEKRQSVAFWCNPISGHATLYWYQQILGQGPKLLIQFQNNGVVDDSQLPKDRFSAERLKGVDSTLKIQPAKLEDSAVYLCASSRIRVGGDSNTQYFGPGTRLTVL.

This clone was counted ten times or more. This chain connects TRBV6-4 to TRBJ2-3; 11 positions match TRBD2. This CDR3 comprises 14 residues. CDR1 MRHNA and CDR2 SNTAGT come from the germline V gene. After removal of 8 bases from V and 3 bases from J, the junction contained 4 bases not matched to a gene. In DNA, the CDR3 is TGTGCCAGCTCCGCTAGCGGGGGGACAGATACGCAGTATTTT. Encoded protein: CASSASGGTDTQYF.

This clone was counted a few times. The chain carries TRBV5-4 and TRBJ2-3, with 12 positions matching TRBD1. J was trimmed by 0 bases and V by 10 bases; bases with no gene match: 6. CDR3 length: 15 amino acids. Germline CDR1 and CDR2: SGHNT and YYREEE (reference sequence). CDR3 residues: CALRGTGGSTDTQYF. The CDR3 region has the DNA TGTGCCCTCAGGGGGACAGGGGGCAGCACAGATACGCAGTATTTT.

This CDR3 reads CASSQSRGSYNEQFF. The CDR3 DNA reads TGCGCCAGCAGCCAATCACGGGGCTCCTACAATGAGCAGTTCTTC. The chain employs TRBV4-1 and TRBJ2-1; D possibly corresponds to TRBD2 (5 bases). Between the trimmed V and J ends, which lost 2 bases and 0 bases, there was a span of 8 bases. CDR3 length: 15 amino acids. Germline CDR1 reads MGHRA; CDR2 reads YSYEKL.

J is TRBJ1-2 and V is TRBV19; a weak D match, TRBD1 (6 bases). CDR1 is LNHDA, CDR2 SQIVND, per germline (reference sequence). With 7 bases removed from V and 0 bases from J, the gap between germline ends came to 18 bases. The CDR3 length is 16 residues. CDR3 in amino acids: CASIGLLAGANYGYTF. CDR3 sequence (DNA): TGTGCCAGTATAGGGTTATTGGCAGGGGCTAACTATGGCTACACCTTC.

The chain recombines TRBV5-1 with TRBJ2-4; D is uncertain. Germline V gives CDR1 SGHRS, CDR2 YFSETQ. This CDR3 spans 14 amino acids. Trimming removed 3 bases at V and 7 bases at J, with 14 bases between. The CDR3 region is CASSSDGPRNIQYF. The CDR3 bases are TGCGCCAGCAGCTCCGACGGCCCGAGGAACATTCAGTACTTC.

The CDR3 DNA sequence: TGTGCCAGCAGTTCTAGCGGGGCCGAGTTCGGGGGGCAGTATTTT. Translation gives CASSSSGAEFGGQYF. The chain couples TRBV11-2 to TRBJ2-3; 9 nucleotides agree with TRBD2. Germline CDR1 reads SGHAT; CDR2 reads FQNNGV. V shed 6 bases, J shed 11 bases, and the junction held 15 bases outside the gene matches. The CDR3 has 15 amino acids.

CDR3 nucleotide sequence: TGTGCCAGCAGCTTGATTCTCAGGGGCGCTGGGGATGGCTACACCTTC. Protein product: CASSLILRGAGDGYTF. The gene calls are TRBV5-4 and TRBJ1-2; possible D gene TRBD1, 6 bases. Germline V gives CDR1 SGHNT, CDR2 YYREEE (reference sequence). Deletions cut 1 base from V and 6 bases from J, with 19 bases between. The CDR3 loop spans 16 amino acids.

For the CDR3, the DNA is TGTGCCACCAGTGATTGTCACAGGGGATTCCACCACGAGCAGTACTTC. Translated, it gives CATSDCHRGFHHEQYF. The gene calls are TRBV24-1 and TRBJ2-7; 7 bases are shared with TRBD1. There are 16 residues in the CDR3. Trimming at V came to 2 bases and at J to 5 bases, leaving 11 bases not matched to a gene. Germline V CDR1 and CDR2: KGHDR, SFDVKD.

J is TRBJ1-2 and V is TRBV7-3; the D is unclear. CDR1 and CDR2 from the germline V gene are SGHTA and FQGTGA. This CDR3 has 15 residues. V was trimmed by 0 bases and J by 4 bases, leaving 12 bases between them. Here the CDR3 reads CASSLTGRGTYGYTF. Written as DNA, the CDR3 is TGTGCCAGCAGCTTAACTGGCAGAGGAACCTATGGCTACACCTTC.

This clone was observed many times. The rearrangement joins TRBV5-1 to TRBJ1-4; 9 bases match TRBD1. The CDR3 is made up of 15 amino acids. The V gene's germline CDR1 is SGHRS and CDR2 YFSETQ. J gave up 6 bases and V 2 bases, and 5 bases lay outside the gene matches. The chain's CDR3 is CASSLTTGGYEKLFF. The CDR3 DNA reads as TGCGCCAGCAGCTTAACGACAGGGGGGTATGAAAAACTGTTTTTT.

The rearrangement links TRBV7-9 to TRBJ2-7; D is undetermined. Per the germline V gene, CDR1 is SEHNR and CDR2 is FQNEAQ (reference sequence). With 5 bases removed from V and 4 bases from J, the gap between germline ends came to 6 bases. This CDR3 spans 11 amino acids. Here the CDR3 DNA reads TGTGCCAGCAGCCCCTTATACGAGCAGTACTTC. It translates to CASSPLYEQYF.

The chain recombines TRBV27 with TRBJ1-2; no definite D call. The ends were cut back, 5 bases at V and 4 bases at J, with 17 bases in the middle. Germline V gene data show CDR1 as MNHEY and CDR2 as SMNVEV (reference sequence). This CDR3 has 15 residues. The CDR3 sequence: CASSVSTASLYGYTF. The CDR3 DNA is TGTGCCAGCAGTGTTAGTACCGCCTCCCTCTATGGCTACACCTTC.

This clone was seen a handful of times. The chain couples TRBV7-2 to TRBJ1-1; 8 nucleotides line up with TRBD1. Germline V gives CDR1 SGHTA, CDR2 FQGNSA. The ends lost 2 bases at V and 5 bases at J; junction bases unmatched: 4. The CDR3 sequence is 14 residues long. The CDR3 loop is CASSLQGARTEAFF. The CDR3 bases are TGTGCCAGCAGCTTACAGGGGGCGAGAACTGAAGCTTTCTTT.

V usage is TRBV5-1 and J usage is TRBJ2-1, with TRBD1 matching 7 bases. The CDR3 spans 14 residues. CDR1 and CDR2 (germline): SGHRS, YFSETQ. Unmatched junction bases numbered 8, after V lost 7 bases and J lost 4 bases. CDR3 protein: CASHRDSGYNEQFF. Written as DNA, the CDR3 is TGCGCCAGCCACCGGGACAGTGGGTACAATGAGCAGTTCTTC.

The genes are TRBV27 and TRBJ2-7; D unresolved. Trimming cost V 0 bases and J 4 bases, with 13 bases left between them. Germline V lookup: CDR1 MNHEY, CDR2 SMNVEV (reference sequence). The CDR3 sequence is 15 residues long. This CDR3 is CASSLSPGMMYEQYF. The CDR3 coding sequence is TGTGCCAGCAGTTTATCCCCAGGTATGATGTACGAGCAGTACTTC.

This rearrangement joins TRBV2 to TRBJ1-1; no firm D call. This CDR3 has 13 amino acids. Per germline, CDR1 SNHLY and CDR2 FYNNEI. Trimming removed 5 bases from V and 4 bases from J, with 11 bases in between. For the CDR3, the DNA is TGTGCCAGCAGTAACCTGGGGAGCACTGAAGCTTTCTTT. Translating it yields CASSNLGSTEAFF.

This chain links TRBV6-2 or TRBV6-3 with TRBJ2-2; 10 bases are shared with TRBD1. Germline V gene lookup returns CDR1 MNHEY and CDR2 SVGEGT. This CDR3 has 15 residues. V gave up 6 bases and J gave up 6 bases; unmatched junction bases: 7. In DNA form, the CDR3 reads TGTGCCAGCAGCCTGTCTGACAGGGGGCCCGGGGAGCTGTTTTTT. Protein product: CASSLSDRGPGELFF.